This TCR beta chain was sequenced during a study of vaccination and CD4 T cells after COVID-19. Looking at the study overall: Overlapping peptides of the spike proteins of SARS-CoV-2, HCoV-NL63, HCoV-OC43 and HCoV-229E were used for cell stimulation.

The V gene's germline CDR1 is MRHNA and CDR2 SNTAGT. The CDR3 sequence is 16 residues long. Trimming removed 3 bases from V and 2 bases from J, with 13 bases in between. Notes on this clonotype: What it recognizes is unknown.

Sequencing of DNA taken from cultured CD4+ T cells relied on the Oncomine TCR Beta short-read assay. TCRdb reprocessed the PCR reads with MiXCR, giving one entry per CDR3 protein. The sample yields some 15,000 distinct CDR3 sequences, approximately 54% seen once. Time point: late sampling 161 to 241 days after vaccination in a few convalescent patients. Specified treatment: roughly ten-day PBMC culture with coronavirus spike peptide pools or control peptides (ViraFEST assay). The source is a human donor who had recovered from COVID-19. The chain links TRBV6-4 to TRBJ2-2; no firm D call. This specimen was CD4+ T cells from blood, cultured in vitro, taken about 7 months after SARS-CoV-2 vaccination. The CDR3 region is CASSDSPAANTGELFF. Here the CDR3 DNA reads TGTGCCAGCAGTGATTCCCCGGCGGCCAACACCGGGGAGCTGTTTTTT.